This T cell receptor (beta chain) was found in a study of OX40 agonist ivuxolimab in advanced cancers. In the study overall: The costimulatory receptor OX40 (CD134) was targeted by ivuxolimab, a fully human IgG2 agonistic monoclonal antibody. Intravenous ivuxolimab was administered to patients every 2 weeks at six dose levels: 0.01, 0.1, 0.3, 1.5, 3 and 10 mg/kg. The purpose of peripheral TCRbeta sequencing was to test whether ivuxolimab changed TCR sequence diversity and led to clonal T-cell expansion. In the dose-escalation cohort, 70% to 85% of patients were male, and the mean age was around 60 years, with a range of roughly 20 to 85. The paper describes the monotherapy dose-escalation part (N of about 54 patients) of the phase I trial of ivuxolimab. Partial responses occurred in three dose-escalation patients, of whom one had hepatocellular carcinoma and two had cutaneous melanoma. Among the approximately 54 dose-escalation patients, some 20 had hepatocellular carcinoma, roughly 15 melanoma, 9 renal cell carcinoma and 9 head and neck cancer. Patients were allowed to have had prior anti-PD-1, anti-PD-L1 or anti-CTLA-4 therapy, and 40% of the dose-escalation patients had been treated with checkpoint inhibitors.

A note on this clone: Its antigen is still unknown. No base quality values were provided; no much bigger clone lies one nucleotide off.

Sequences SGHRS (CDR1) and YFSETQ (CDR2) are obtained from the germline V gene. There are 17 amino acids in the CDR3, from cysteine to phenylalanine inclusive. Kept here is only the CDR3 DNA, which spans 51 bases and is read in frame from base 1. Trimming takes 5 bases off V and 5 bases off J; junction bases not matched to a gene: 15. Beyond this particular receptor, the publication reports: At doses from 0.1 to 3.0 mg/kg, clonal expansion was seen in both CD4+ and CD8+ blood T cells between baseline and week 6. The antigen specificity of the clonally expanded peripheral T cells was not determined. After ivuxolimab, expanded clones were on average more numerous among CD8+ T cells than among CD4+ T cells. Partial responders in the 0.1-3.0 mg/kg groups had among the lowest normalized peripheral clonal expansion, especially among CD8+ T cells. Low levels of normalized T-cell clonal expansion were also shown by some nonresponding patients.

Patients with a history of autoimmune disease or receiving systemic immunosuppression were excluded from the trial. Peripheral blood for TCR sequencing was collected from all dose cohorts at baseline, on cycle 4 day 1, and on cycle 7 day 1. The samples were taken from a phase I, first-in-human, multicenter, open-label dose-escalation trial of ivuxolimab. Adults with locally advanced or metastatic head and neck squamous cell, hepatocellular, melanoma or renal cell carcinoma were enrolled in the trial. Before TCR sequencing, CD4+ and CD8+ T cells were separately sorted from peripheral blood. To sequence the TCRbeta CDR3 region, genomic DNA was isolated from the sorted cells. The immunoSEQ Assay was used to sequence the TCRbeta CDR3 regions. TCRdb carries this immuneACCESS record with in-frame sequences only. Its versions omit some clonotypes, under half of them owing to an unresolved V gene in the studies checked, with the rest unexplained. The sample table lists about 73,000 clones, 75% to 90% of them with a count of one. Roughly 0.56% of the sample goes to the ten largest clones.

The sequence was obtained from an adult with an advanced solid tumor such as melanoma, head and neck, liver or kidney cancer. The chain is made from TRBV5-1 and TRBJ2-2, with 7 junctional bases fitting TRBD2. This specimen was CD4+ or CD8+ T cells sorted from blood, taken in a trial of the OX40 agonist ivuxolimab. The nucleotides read TGCGCCAGCAGTAAACGGGCGGGAGTGGGGCCAACCGGGGAGCTGTTTTTT. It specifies CASSKRAGVGPTGELFF.